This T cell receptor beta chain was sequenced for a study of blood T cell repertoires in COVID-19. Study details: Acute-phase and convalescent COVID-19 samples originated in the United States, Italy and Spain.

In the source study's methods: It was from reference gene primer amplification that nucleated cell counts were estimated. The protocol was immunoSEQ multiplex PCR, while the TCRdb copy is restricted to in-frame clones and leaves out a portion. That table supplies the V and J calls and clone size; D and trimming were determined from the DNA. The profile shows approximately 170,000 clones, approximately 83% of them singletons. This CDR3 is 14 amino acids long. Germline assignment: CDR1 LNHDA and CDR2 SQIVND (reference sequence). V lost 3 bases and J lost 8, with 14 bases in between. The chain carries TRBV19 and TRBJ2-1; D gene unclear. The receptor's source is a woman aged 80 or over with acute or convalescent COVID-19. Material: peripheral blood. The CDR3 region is CASSMVPGRDEQFF. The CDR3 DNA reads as TGTGCCAGTAGTATGGTTCCGGGTCGGGATGAGCAGTTCTTC.